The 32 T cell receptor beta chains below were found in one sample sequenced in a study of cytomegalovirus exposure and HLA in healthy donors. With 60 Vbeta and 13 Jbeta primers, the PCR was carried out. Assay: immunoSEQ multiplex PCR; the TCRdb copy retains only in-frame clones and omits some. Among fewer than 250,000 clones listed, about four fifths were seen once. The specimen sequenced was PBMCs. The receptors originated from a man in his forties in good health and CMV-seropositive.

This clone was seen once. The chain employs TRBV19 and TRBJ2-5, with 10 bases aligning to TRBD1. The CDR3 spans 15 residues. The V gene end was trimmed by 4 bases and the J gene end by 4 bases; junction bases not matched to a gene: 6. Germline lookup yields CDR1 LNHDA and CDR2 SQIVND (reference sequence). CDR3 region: CASSSQTGGVETQYF. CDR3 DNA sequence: TGTGCCAGTAGTAGCCAGACAGGGGGCGTAGAGACCCAGTACTTC. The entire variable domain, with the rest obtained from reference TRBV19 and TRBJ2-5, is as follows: DGGITQSPKYLFRKEGQNVTLSCEQNLNHDAMYWYRQDPGQGLRLIYYSQIVNDFQKGDIAEGYSVSREKKESFPLTVTSAQKNPTAFYLCASSSQTGGVETQYFGPGTRLLVL.

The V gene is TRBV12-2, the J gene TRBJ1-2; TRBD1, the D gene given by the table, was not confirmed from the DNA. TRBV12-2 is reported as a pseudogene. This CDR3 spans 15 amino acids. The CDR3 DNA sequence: TGTGCAAGTCGCTTAGAGGACAGGGGATTGAAGGGCTACACCTTC. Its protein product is CASRLEDRGLKGYTF.

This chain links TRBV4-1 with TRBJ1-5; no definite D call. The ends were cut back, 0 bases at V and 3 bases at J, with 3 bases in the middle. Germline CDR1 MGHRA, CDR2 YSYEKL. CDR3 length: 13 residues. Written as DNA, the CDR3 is TGCGCCAGCAGCCAAGATCACAATCAGCCCCAGCATTTT. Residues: CASSQDHNQPQHF.

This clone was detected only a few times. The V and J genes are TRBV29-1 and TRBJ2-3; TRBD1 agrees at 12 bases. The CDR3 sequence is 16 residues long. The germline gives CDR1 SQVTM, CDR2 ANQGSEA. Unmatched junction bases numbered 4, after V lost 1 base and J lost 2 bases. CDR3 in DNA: TGCAGCGTTGAAGGGGCGGGACAGGGGGCCACAGATACGCAGTATTTT. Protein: CSVEGAGQGATDTQYF.

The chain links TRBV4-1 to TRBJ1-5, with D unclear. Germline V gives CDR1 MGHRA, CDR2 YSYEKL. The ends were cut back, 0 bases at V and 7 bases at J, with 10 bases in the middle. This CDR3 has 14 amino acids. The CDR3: CASSQEAGRQPQHF. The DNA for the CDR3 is TGCGCCAGCAGCCAAGAGGCAGGTCGCCAGCCCCAGCATTTT.

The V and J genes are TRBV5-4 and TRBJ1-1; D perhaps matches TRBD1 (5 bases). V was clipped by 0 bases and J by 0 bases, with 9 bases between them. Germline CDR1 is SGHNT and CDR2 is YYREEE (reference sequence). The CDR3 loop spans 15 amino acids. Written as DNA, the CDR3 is TGTGCCAGCAGCTTGGCCGACAGACTGAACACTGAAGCTTTCTTT. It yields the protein CASSLADRLNTEAFF.

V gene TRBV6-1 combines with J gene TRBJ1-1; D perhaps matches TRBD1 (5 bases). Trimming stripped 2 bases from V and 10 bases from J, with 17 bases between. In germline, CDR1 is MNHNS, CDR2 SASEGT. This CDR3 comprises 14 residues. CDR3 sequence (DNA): TGTGCCAGCAGTGAACTGGGGGGTGCCTTCCGAGCTTTCTTT. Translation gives CASSELGGAFRAFF.

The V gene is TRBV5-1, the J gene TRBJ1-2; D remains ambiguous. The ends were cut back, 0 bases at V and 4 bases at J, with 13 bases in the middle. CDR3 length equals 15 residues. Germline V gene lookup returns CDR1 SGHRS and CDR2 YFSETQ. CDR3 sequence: CASSLVAGSTYGYTF. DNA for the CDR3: TGCGCCAGCAGCTTGGTGGCGGGGTCGACCTATGGCTACACCTTC.

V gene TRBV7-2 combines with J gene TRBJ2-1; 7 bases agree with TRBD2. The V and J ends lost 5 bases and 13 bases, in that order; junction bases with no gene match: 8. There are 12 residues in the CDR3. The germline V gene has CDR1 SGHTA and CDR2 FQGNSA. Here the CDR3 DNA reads TGTGCCAGCAGCCTTCAGCGGGGCATTCAGTTCTTC. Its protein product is CASSLQRGIQFF.

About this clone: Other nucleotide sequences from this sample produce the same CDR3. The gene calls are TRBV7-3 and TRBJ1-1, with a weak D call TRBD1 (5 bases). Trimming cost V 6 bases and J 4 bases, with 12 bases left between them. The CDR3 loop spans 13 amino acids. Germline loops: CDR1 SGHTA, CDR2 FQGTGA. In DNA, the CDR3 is TGTGCCAGCAGTCGCCAGGGTTCCACTGAAGCTTTCTTT. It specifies CASSRQGSTEAFF.

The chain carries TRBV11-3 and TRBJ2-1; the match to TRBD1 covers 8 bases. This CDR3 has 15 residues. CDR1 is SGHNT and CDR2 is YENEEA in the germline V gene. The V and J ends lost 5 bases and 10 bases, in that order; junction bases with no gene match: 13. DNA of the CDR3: TGTGCCAGCAGCCCACAGGGGGTCCAACGAATCGAGCAGTTCTTC. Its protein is CASSPQGVQRIEQFF.

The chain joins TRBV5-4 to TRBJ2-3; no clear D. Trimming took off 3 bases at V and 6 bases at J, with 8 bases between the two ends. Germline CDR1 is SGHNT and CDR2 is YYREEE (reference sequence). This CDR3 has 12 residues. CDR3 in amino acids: CASSSGPDTQYF. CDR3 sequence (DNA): TGTGCCAGCAGCTCCGGTCCGGATACGCAGTATTTT.

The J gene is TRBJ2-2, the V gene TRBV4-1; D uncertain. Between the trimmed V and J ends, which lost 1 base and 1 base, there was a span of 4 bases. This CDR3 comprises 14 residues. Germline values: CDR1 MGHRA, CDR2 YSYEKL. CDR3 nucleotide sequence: TGCGCCAGCAGCCAAGCCCAGAACACCGGGGAGCTGTTTTTT. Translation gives CASSQAQNTGELFF.

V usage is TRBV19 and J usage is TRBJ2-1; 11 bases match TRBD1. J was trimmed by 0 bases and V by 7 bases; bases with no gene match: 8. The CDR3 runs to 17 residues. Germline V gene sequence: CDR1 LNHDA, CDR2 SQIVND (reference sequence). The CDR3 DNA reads TGTGCCAGTATGGGACAGGGGGAAATTAGCTCCTACAATGAGCAGTTCTTC. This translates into CASMGQGEISSYNEQFF.

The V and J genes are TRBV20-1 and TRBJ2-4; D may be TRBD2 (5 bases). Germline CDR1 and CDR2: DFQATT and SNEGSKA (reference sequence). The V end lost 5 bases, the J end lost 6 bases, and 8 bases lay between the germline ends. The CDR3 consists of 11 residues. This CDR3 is CSAALGNIQYF. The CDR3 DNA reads TGCAGTGCTGCACTAGGAAACATTCAGTACTTC.

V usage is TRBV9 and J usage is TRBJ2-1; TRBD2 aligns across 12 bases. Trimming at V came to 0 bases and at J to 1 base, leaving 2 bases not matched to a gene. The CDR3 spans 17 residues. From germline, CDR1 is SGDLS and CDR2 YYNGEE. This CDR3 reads CASSVGTSGTSYNEQFF. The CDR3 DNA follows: TGTGCCAGCAGCGTAGGGACTAGCGGGACGTCCTACAATGAGCAGTTCTTC.

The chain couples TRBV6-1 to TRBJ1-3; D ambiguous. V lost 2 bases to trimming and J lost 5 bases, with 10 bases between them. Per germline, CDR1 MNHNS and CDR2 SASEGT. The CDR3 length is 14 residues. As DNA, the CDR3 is TGTGCCAGCAGTGAAAGGCAGGTCAGAAACACCATATATTTT. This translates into CASSERQVRNTIYF.

The CDR3 reads CASSFRTPPEQYF. The CDR3, as DNA: TGTGCCAGCAGTTTCCGGACACCGCCCGAGCAGTACTTC. The genes are TRBV28 and TRBJ2-7, with TRBD1 as a possible D gene (5 bases). Germline V gives CDR1 MDHEN, CDR2 SYDVKM. The V gene lost 3 bases and the J gene lost 6 bases, with 12 bases spanning the gap. The CDR3 runs 13 residues. Filled out from reference TRBV28 and TRBJ2-7, the complete variable domain reads DVKVTQSSRYLVKRTGEKVFLECVQDMDHENMFWYRQDPGLGLRLIYFSYDVKMKEKGDIPEGYSVSREKKERFSLILESASTNQTSMYLCASSFRTPPEQYFGPGTRLTVT.

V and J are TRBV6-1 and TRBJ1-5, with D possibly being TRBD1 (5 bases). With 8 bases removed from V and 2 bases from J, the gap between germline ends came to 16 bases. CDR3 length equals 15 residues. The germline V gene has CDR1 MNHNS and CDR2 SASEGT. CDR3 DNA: TGTGCCAGCGAAATCGCGGGGCAGGGCAATCAGCCCCAGCATTTT. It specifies CASEIAGQGNQPQHF.

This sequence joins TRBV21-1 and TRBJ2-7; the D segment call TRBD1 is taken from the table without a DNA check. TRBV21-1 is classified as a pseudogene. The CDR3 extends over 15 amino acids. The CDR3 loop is CASSLDRDGTYEQYV. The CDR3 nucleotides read TGTGCCAGCAGTTTAGACAGGGACGGGACCTACGAGCAGTACGTC.

CDR3 residues: CASSLELGGTEAFF. CDR3 DNA sequence: TGTGCCAGCAGCTTAGAACTCGGGGGCACTGAAGCTTTCTTT. The chain is built from TRBV7-8 and TRBJ1-1, with a tentative D call TRBD1 (5 bases). This CDR3 region has 14 residues. Germline lookup yields CDR1 SGHVS and CDR2 FQNEAQ. V was pared by 1 base and J by 4 bases, with 10 bases between.

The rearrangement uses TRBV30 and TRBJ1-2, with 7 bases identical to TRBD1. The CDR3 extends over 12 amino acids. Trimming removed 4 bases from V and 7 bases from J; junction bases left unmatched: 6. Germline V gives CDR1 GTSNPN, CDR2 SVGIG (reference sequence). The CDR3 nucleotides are TGTGCCTGGATGACAGGGACTCGTGGCTACACCTTC. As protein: CAWMTGTRGYTF.

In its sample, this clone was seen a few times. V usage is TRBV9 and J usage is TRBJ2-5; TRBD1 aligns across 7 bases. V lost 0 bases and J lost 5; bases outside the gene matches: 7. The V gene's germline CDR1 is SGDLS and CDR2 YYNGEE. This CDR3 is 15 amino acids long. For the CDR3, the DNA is TGTGCCAGCAGCGTAGAGGGGGCGGGTTGGGAGACCCAGTACTTC. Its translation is CASSVEGAGWETQYF.

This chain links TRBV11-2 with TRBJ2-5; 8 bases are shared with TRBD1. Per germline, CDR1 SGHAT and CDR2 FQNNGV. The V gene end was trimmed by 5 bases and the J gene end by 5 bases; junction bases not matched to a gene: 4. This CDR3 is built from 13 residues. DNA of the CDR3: TGTGCCAGCAGCGGACAGGGTGGGGAGACCCAGTACTTC. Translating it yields CASSGQGGETQYF.

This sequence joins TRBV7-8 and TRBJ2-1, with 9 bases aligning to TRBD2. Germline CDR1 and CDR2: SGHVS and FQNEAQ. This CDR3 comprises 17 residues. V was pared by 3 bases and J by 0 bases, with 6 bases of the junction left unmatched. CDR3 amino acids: CASSFRSGRSSYNEQFF. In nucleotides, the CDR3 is TGTGCCAGCAGCTTCCGAAGCGGGAGGAGCTCCTACAATGAGCAGTTCTTC.

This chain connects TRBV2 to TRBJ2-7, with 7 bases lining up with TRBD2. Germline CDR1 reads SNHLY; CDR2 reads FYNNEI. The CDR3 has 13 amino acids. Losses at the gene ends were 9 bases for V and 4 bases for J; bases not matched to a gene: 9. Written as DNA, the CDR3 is TGTGCCAGAGGAGGCGGGAGAGGATACGAGCAGTACTTC. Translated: CARGGGRGYEQYF. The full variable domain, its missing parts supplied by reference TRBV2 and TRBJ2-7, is EPEVTQTPSHQVTQMGQEVILRCVPISNHLYFYWYRQILGQKVEFLVSFYNNEISEKSEIFDDQFSVERPDGSNFTLKIRSTKLEDSAMYFCARGGGRGYEQYFGPGTRLTVT.

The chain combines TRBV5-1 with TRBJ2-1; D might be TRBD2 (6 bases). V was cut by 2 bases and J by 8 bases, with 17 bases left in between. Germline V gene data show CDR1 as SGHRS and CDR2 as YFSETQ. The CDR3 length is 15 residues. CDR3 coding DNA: TGCGCCAGCAGCTTTCGTCTAGCGTCTATCGATGAGCAGTTCTTC. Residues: CASSFRLASIDEQFF.

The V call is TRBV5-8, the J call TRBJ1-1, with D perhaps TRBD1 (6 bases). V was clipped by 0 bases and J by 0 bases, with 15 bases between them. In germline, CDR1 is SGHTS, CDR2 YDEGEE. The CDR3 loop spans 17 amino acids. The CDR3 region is CASSLALDSTLNTEAFF. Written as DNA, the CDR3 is TGTGCCAGCAGCTTGGCCTTGGACAGCACCCTGAACACTGAAGCTTTCTTT.

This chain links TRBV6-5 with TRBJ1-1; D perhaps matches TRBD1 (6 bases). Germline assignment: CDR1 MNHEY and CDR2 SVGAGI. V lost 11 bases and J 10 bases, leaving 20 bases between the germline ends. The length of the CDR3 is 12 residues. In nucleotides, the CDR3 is TGTGCCGTCAGGACAGCTTCTATGGGAGCTTTCTTT. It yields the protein CAVRTASMGAFF.

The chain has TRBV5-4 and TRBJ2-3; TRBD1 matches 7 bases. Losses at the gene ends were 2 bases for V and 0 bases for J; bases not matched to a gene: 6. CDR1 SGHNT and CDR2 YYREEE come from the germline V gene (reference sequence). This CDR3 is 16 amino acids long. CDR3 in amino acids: CASSLGGPTSTDTQYF. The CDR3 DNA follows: TGTGCCAGCAGCTTAGGGGGCCCTACGAGCACAGATACGCAGTATTTT.

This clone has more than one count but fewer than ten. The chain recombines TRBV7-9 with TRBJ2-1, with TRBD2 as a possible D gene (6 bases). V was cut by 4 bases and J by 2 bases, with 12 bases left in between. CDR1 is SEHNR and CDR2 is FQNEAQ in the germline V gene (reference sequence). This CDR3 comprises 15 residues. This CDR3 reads CASSSTRLAYNEQFF. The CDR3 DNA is TGTGCCAGCAGCTCGACTAGATTGGCCTACAATGAGCAGTTCTTC.

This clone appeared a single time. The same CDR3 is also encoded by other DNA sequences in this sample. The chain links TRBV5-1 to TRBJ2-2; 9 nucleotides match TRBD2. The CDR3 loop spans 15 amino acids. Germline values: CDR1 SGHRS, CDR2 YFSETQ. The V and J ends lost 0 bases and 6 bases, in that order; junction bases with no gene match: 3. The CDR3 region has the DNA TGCGCCAGCAGCTTGGTGGCGGGAGGGCCCGGGGAGCTGTTTTTT. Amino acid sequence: CASSLVAGGPGELFF.